Listed below are T cell receptor beta chains from one sample, sequenced in a study of cytomegalovirus exposure and HLA in healthy donors. Repertoires were generated with immunoSEQ multiplex PCR, while TCRdb's copy carries only in-frame clones and drops some. Altogether roughly 140,000 clones are present, about 80% being singletons, with the ten largest covering under 0.8%. The sample consisted of PBMCs. These TCRs come from a male donor in good health and CMV-seronegative. CDR3s include the opening cysteine and the closing phenylalanine or tryptophan. The order of the fields is clone size, J gene, V gene, D gene, CDR3 DNA, CDR3 protein. D genes are given only for firm matches. Clone sizes are given selectively: once, few, many, or a class where the clone is expanded.

NA,TRBJ2-1,TRBV14,TRBD1,TGTGCCAGCAGCCGGGACAGGGGGTCCTACAATGAGCAGTTCTTC,CASSRDRGSYNEQFF
few,TRBJ2-2,TRBV10-3,NA,TGTGCCATCAGAGTCGGGAGCGTGAACACCGGGGAGCTGTTTTTT,CAIRVGSVNTGELFF
NA,TRBJ1-6,TRBV27,TRBD1,TGTGCCAGCAGTTTATCGACAGGGGGCGGGTGGTCACCCCTCCACTTT,CASSLSTGGGWSPLHF
once,TRBJ1-1,TRBV12-5,NA,TGTGCTAGTGGCCGGGAGCGGGTTGCGAACACTGAAGCTTTCTTT,CASGRERVANTEAFF
few,TRBJ1-4,TRBV9,NA,TGTGCCAGCAGCGTAGCTATGGGGGGGGAAAAACTGTTTTTT,CASSVAMGGEKLFF
NA,TRBJ1-1,TRBV11-2,NA,TGTGCCAGCAGCTTAGTACAGGAAGCTTTCTTT,CASSLVQEAFF
NA,TRBJ2-3,TRBV7-2,NA,TGTGCCAGCAGCCTTCCTCTCCAACGGACTAGCACAGATACGCAGTATTTT,CASSLPLQRTSTDTQYF
NA,TRBJ2-1,TRBV10-3,TRBD2,TGTGCCATCAGCTCTCAACTAGCGGGAGGGCCTGGAAATGAGCAGTTCTTC,CAISSQLAGGPGNEQFF
NA,TRBJ2-7,TRBV7-8,TRBD2,TGTGCCAGCAGCTCGAGCAGACTAGCGGTGGTCTACGAGCAGTACTTC,CASSSSRLAVVYEQYF
few,TRBJ2-7,TRBV21-1,NA,TGTGCCAGCAGCCCCCGGGACACCCTAAACTACGAGCAGTACTTC,CASSPRDTLNYEQYF
NA,TRBJ2-7,TRBV7-9,NA,TGTTCCAGCAGCCTCGGAGGGGCCCCCTTTGACGAGCAGTACTTC,CSSSLGGAPFDEQYF
few,TRBJ2-5,TRBV5-6,TRBD2,TGTGCCAGCAGCTTCGGGACTAGCGGGAGGTTACAAGAGACCCAGTACTTC,CASSFGTSGRLQETQYF
NA,TRBJ2-7,TRBV7-6,NA,TGTGCCAGCAGCTTACTGCAGGCAAACTACGAGCAGTACTTC,CASSLLQANYEQYF
NA,TRBJ1-2,TRBV28,NA,TGTGCCAGCTCGAACAGGCGGGGCTACACCTTC,CASSNRRGYTF
NA,TRBJ1-1,TRBV7-9,TRBD1,TGTGCCAGCTTGGGACAGGCGAACACTGAAGCTTTCTTT,CASLGQANTEAFF
few,TRBJ2-4,TRBV11-2,TRBD1,TGTGCCAGCAGCTCATCAGGGGGCGAAACCAAAAACATTCAGTACTTC,CASSSSGGETKNIQYF
once,TRBJ2-7,TRBV19,TRBD2,TGTGCCAGTAGTATTGGGACTAGCGAATCCTACGAGCAGTACTTC,CASSIGTSESYEQYF
NA,TRBJ1-2,TRBV7-2,TRBD1,TGTGCCAGCACCATAGACAGGGCTATCTATGGCTACACCTTC,CASTIDRAIYGYTF
once,TRBJ1-1,TRBV7-2,NA,TGTGCCAGCAGCTTTGGAGGGTGGAACACTGAAGCTTTCTTT,CASSFGGWNTEAFF
NA,TRBJ1-1,TRBV5-1,TRBD1,TGCGCCAGCAGCTTAGGGACAGGGAACACTGAAGCTTTCTTT,CASSLGTGNTEAFF
NA,TRBJ1-2,TRBV2,TRBD1,TGTGCCAGCAGTGAGCTAGCCGAGGGACAGGGGTACCGAGGGAACTATGGCTACACCTTC,CASSELAEGQGYRGNYGYTF
NA,TRBJ1-1,TRBV18,NA,TGTGCCAGCTCACCAACTTCTAACTTAGCGCGGGGCACTGAAGCTTTCTTT,CASSPTSNLARGTEAFF
NA,TRBJ1-5,TRBV5-8,TRBD1,TGTGCCAGCAGCTTGGAATTTGGGACAGGGAGACAGCCCCAGCATTTT,CASSLEFGTGRQPQHF
NA,TRBJ2-6,TRBV30,TRBD1,TGTGCCTGGAGTACGACAGGGTTCGGGGCCAACGTCCTGACTTTC,CAWSTTGFGANVLTF